The next 2 T cell receptor beta chains were all read from a single sample in a study of shared clonotypes between healthy human individuals. Some clones are missing from TCRdb's copy, which holds only in-frame ones; the method was immunoSEQ multiplex PCR. The sample holds roughly 660,000 clones, 90% seen once. Input material: memory CD8+ T cells from PBMCs. This sample's subset: CD45RO+ cells pooled with CCR7-negative TemRA cells. These receptors all stem from a man aged 18 to 29 in good health. Some clones in this sample may be carry-over from other donors' samples.

The V call is TRBV11-2, the J call TRBJ2-4; 7 positions agree with TRBD1. V shed 2 bases and J 1 base; nucleotides not matched to a gene: 2. CDR1 is SGHAT, CDR2 FQNNGV, per germline. CDR3 length: 15 residues. CDR3: CASSLRGQAKNIQYF. Here the CDR3 DNA reads TGTGCCAGCAGCTTAAGGGGGCAGGCCAAAAACATTCAGTACTTC.

The chain uses TRBV7-9 and TRBJ2-5, with D possibly matching TRBD2 (6 bases). The length of the CDR3 is 13 residues. The V gene lost 5 bases and the J gene lost 9 bases, with 16 bases spanning the gap. CDR1 is SEHNR, CDR2 FQNEAQ, per germline (reference sequence). The CDR3 DNA follows: TGTGCCAGCAGCGCCGTGGCGGGATTCGCCCAGTACTTC. Translating it yields CASSAVAGFAQYF.